The 2 T cell receptor beta chains presented below share a single source sample, sequenced in a study of T-cell reconstitution after alpha-beta-depleted transplantation in children. The authors prepared the TCRbeta library with unique molecular identifiers. TCRdb fed the PCR reads into MiXCR, producing one record per CDR3 protein. The sample has over 120,000 distinct CDR3 sequences; 8% to 10% are singletons. Sequencing used PBMCs, mostly from graft donor cells, obtained 180 days after TCRalphabeta/CD19-depleted stem cell transplant. The receptors derive from a female patient between 2 and 10 years old who had a stem cell transplant for congenital amegakaryocytic thrombocytopenia, so the T cells may come from the graft donor.

This clonotype was seen only a few times. This rearrangement joins TRBV5-1 to TRBJ2-3, with TRBD2 matching over 8 bases. The V gene end was trimmed by 4 bases and the J gene end by 6 bases; junction bases not matched to a gene: 10. Germline CDR1 SGHRS, CDR2 YFSETQ. The CDR3 totals 15 residues. CDR3 residues: CASSMGAGVPDTQYF. Written as DNA, the CDR3 is TGCGCCAGCAGCATGGGAGCGGGAGTACCGGATACGCAGTATTTT.

There are many counts of this clonotype. The chain is built from TRBV20-1 and TRBJ2-5; maybe TRBD1 (6 bases). CDR1 and CDR2 from the germline V gene are DFQATT and SNEGSKA (reference sequence). The CDR3 is 14 amino acids. V was shortened by 6 bases and J by 1 base, with 15 bases between the two germline ends. This CDR3 is CSAPEGEIQETQYF. CDR3 coding DNA: TGCAGTGCCCCCGAGGGGGAGATCCAAGAGACCCAGTACTTC.